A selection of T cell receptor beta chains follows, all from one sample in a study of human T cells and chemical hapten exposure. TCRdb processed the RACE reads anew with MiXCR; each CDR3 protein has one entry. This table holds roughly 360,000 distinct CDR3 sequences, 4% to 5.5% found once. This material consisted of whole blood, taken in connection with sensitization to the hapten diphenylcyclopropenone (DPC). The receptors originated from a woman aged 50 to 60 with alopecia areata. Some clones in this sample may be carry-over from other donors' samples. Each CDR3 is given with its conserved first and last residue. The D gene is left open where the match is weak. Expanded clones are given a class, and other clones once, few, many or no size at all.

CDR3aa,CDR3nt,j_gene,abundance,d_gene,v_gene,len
CASSSLRVGPGEKLFF,TGTGCCAGCAGTTCCCTTCGGGTAGGGCCAGGGGAAAAACTGTTTTTT,TRBJ1-4,many,-,TRBV6-5,16
CASSEVRRYTF,TGTGCCAGCAGTGAAGTCCGACGCTACACCTTC,TRBJ1-2,-,-,TRBV2,11
CSADSGTGGGETQYF,TGCAGTGCCGACAGCGGGACAGGGGGCGGAGAGACCCAGTACTTC,TRBJ2-5,few,TRBD1,TRBV20-1,15
CASREGAGANVLTF,TGTGCCAGCAGGGAGGGGGCAGGGGCCAACGTCCTGACTTTC,TRBJ2-6,-,-,TRBV27,14
CASGLVTSNVGVISPLHF,TGTGCTAGTGGTTTGGTAACCTCCAACGTGGGGGTAATTTCACCCCTCCACTTT,TRBJ1-6,few,-,TRBV12-5,18
CATVRGTGELFF,TGTGCCACCGTCCGGGGTACCGGGGAGCTGTTTTTT,TRBJ2-2,many,-,TRBV28,12
CASSPDYDEQFF,TGTGCCAGCAGTCCCGATTATGATGAGCAGTTCTTC,TRBJ2-1,many,-,TRBV4-2,12
CASSLDQGGGYTF,TGTGCCAGCAGCTTAGACCAGGGAGGAGGCTACACCTTC,TRBJ1-2,-,-,TRBV7-2,13
CASSRSDLSSYEQYF,TGTGCCAGCAGCCGAAGTGACCTTAGCTCCTACGAGCAGTACTTC,TRBJ2-7,-,-,TRBV28,15
CSARVLAGGLSYEQYF,TGCAGTGCTAGGGTACTAGCGGGGGGCCTCTCCTACGAGCAGTACTTC,TRBJ2-7,many,TRBD2,TRBV20-1,16
CASSRDSPTSGANVLTF,TGTGCCAGCTCACGGGACAGTCCTACATCTGGGGCCAACGTCCTGACTTTC,TRBJ2-6,many,TRBD1,TRBV18,17
CASSLDSGSEQYF,TGTGCCAGCAGCTTAGACTCGGGGAGCGAGCAGTACTTC,TRBJ2-7,many,-,TRBV7-2,13